This TCR beta chain was captured by sequencing in a study of CD8 T cells in ankylosing spondylitis. Via MiXCR, TCRdb re-called the 5' RACE reads, giving one row per CDR3 protein. The sample has about 140,000 distinct CDR3 sequences; roughly 7.7% are singletons. This clonotype was detected many times. Trimming left V 4 bases short and J 4 bases short, with 13 bases between. This CDR3 is 14 amino acids long. This clonotype was sampled from a male donor with ankylosing spondylitis. Input material: synovial fluid, either unsorted or a sorted T cell fraction (not recorded which). The V call is TRBV12-3 or TRBV12-4, the J call TRBJ2-5, with a possible D match to TRBD1 (5 bases). CDR3 in DNA: TGTGCCAGCAGTTACGGAATGGGGCGAGAGACCCAGTACTTC. It encodes CASSYGMGRETQYF.